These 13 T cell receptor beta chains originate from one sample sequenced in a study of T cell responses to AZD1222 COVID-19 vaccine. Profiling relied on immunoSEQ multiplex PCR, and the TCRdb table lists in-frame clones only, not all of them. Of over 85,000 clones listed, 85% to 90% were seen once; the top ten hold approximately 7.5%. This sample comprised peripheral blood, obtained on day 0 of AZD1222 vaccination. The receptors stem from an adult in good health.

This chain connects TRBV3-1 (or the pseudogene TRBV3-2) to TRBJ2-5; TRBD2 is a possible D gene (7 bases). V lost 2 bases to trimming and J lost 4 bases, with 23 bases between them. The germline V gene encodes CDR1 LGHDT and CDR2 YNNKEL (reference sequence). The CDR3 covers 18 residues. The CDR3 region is CASSQWGTSGEGGETQYF. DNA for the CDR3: TGTGCCAGCAGCCAATGGGGAACCAGCGGGGAAGGGGGAGAGACCCAGTACTTC.

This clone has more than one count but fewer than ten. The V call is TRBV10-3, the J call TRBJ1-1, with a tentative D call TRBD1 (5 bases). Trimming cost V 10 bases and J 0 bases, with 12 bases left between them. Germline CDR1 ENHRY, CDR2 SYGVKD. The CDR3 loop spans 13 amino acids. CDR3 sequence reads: CATGKGMNTEAFF. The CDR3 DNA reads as TGTGCCACAGGGAAAGGGATGAACACTGAAGCTTTCTTT.

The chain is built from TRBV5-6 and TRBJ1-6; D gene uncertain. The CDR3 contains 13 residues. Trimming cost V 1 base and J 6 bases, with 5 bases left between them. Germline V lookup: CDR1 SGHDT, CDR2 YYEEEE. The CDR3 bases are TGTGCCAGCAGCTTGATCGCTAATTCACCCCTCCACTTT. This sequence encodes CASSLIANSPLHF.

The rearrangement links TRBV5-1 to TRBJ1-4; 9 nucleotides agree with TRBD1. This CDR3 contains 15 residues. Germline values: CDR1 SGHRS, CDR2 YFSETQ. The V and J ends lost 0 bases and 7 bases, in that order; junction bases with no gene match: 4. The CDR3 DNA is TGCGCCAGCAGCTTGGCCGGACAGGGGCCTGAAAAACTGTTTTTT. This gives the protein CASSLAGQGPEKLFF.

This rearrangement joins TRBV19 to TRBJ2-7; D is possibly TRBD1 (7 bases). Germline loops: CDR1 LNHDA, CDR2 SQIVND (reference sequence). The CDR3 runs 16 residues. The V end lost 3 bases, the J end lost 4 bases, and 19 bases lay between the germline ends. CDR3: CASSIRGTGTAYEQYF. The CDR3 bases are TGTGCCAGTAGTATCCGGGGGACCGGGACAGCGTACGAGCAGTACTTC.

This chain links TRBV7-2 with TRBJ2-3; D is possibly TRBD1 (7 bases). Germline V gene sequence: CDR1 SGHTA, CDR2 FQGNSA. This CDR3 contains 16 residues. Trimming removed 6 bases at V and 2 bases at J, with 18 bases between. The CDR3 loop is CASRSSQGGYTDTQYF. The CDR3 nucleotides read TGTGCCAGCAGGTCTTCCCAGGGGGGATACACAGATACGCAGTATTTT.

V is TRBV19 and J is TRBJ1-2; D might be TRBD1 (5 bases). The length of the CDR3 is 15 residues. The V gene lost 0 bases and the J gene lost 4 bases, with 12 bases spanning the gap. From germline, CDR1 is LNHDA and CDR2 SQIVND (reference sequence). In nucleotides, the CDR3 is TGTGCCAGTAGTATAGACGGGGCGGATTTCTATGGCTACACCTTC. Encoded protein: CASSIDGADFYGYTF.

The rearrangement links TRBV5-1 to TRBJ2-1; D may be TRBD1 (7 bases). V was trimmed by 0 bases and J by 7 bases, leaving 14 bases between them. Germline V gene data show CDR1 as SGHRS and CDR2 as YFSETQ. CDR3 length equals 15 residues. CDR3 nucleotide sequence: TGCGCCAGCAGCTTGGTGCAGGGGGGTAGAAATGAGCAGTTCTTC. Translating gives CASSLVQGGRNEQFF.

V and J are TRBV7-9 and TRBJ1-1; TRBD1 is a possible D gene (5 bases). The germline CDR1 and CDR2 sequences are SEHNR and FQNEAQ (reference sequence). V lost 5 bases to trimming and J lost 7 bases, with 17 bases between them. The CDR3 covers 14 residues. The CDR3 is CASSNLGGNYEAFF. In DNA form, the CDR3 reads TGTGCCAGCAGCAACCTGGGGGGAAACTATGAAGCTTTCTTT.

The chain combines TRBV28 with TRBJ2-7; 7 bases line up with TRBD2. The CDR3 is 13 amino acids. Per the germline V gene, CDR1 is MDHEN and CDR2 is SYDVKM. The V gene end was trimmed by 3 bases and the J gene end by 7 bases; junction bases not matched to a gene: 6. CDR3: CASSFAGAGEQYF. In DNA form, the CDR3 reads TGTGCCAGCAGTTTCGCGGGAGCGGGGGAGCAGTACTTC.

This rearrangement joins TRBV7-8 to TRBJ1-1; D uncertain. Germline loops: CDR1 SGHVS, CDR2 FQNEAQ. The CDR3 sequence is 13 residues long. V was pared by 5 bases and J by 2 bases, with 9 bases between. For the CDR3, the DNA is TGTGCCAGCAGCCGTAAAATAAACACTGAAGCTTTCTTT. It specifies CASSRKINTEAFF.

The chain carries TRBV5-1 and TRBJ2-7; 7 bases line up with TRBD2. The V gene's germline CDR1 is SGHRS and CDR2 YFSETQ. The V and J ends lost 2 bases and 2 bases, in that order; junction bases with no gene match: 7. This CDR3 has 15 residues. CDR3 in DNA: TGCGCCAGCAGCTTAGGTGTCGGGGGGACCTACGAGCAGTACTTC. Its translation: CASSLGVGGTYEQYF.

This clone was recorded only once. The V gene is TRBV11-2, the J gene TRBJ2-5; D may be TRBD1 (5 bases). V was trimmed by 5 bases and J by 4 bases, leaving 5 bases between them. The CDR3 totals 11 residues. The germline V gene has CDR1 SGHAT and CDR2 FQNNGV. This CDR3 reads CASSRGETQYF. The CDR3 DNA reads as TGTGCCAGCAGCAGGGGAGAGACCCAGTACTTC.